These T cell receptor beta chains were read from a single sample in a study of response to subunit inactivated influenza vaccine. Using its own MiXCR run on the RT-PCR reads, TCRdb lists one record per CDR3 protein. Of hundreds of thousands of distinct CDR3 sequences detected, roughly 13% appear once; the ten largest clones hold less than 9%. This material consisted of PBMCs from blood, taken around 14 days before vaccination. All receptors derive from a man aged 50-60 years who received an inactivated influenza vaccine. CDR3s include the opening cysteine and the closing phenylalanine or tryptophan. Each record gives: J gene, V gene, CDR3 protein.

>TRBJ2-7|TRBV7-9
CASSSGLEWREQYF
>TRBJ2-7|TRBV20-1
CSARGQTSEQYF
>TRBJ1-3|TRBV5-8
CASSLGTVSGNTIYF
>TRBJ1-5|TRBV6-1
CASSEAPLGQPQHF
>TRBJ1-3|TRBV18
CASSMMTGSGNTIYF
>TRBJ2-3|TRBV12-3/TRBV12-4
CASSRGGPRRKDTQYF
>TRBJ1-6|TRBV20-1
CSGSRDRGFSPLHF
>TRBJ1-2|TRBV7-2
CASSLEGKYGYTF
>TRBJ1-1|TRBV25-1
CASRRGEVGAEAFF
>TRBJ1-2|TRBV5-1
CASSLAGSGKDGYTF
>TRBJ1-3|TRBV29-1
CSVELRMGNTIYF
>TRBJ2-2|TRBV7-8
CASRRGSLDAGELFF
>TRBJ2-5|TRBV7-2
CASSHGPRRTPTETQYF
>TRBJ2-2|TRBV3-1
CASSHGGRANTGELFF
>TRBJ2-7|TRBV5-1
CASSLSRESREQYF
>TRBJ2-6|TRBV4-1
CASSQGAGGSGANVLTF
>TRBJ2-1|TRBV24-1
CATRRREGGEQFF
>TRBJ1-5|TRBV20-1
CSARAPTGGQPQHF
>TRBJ2-1|TRBV20-1
CSARTYISGSGNEQFF
>TRBJ2-1|TRBV7-9
CASSQAGHNEQFF
>TRBJ2-7|TRBV20-1
CSAGDQSSYEQYF
>TRBJ2-7|TRBV7-2
CASSSQSTGGGEQYF
>TRBJ2-7|TRBV10-3
CAINPDGSRNEQYF
>TRBJ2-3|TRBV27
CASSQYRGTQYF
>TRBJ2-4|TRBV5-4
CASSLGSSENIQYF
>TRBJ2-7|TRBV6-5
CASSYAQGLSYEQYF
>TRBJ2-2|TRBV12-3/TRBV12-4
CASSLQSRGTGELFF
>TRBJ2-4|TRBV29-1
CSVELPGISIQYF
>TRBJ2-7|TRBV10-3
CAISEGGLATEQYF